The 9 T cell receptor beta chains below all came from one sample that was sequenced in a study of T cell repertoires in cytomegalovirus infection. TCRdb reprocessed the reads with MiXCR, giving one entry per CDR3 protein. The sample lists under 300,000 distinct CDR3 sequences; about a sixth were seen once. The sequencing input was CD8+ T cells from PBMCs. All receptors come from a human donor in good health (CMV status not recorded). Some clones in this sample may be carry-over from other donors' samples.

This clonotype came up a few times. The V gene is TRBV9, the J gene TRBJ2-6; D remains ambiguous. The CDR3 is made up of 15 amino acids. Germline V gene data show CDR1 as SGDLS and CDR2 as YYNGEE. Trimming left V 7 bases short and J 0 bases short, with 11 bases between. The CDR3 DNA reads TGTGCCAGCTCGGACGGCAGCTCTGGGGCCAACGTCCTGACTTTC. This sequence encodes CASSDGSSGANVLTF.

This sequence joins TRBV6-1 and TRBJ2-1; 7 bases match TRBD2. The V and J ends lost 2 bases and 7 bases, in that order; junction bases with no gene match: 5. The CDR3 runs to 14 residues. CDR1 and CDR2 from the germline V gene are MNHNS and SASEGT. DNA for the CDR3: TGTGCCAGCAGTGAAAGCGGGACTCTAAATGAGCAGTTCTTC. Amino acids: CASSESGTLNEQFF.

The chain employs TRBV28 and TRBJ1-2, with a tentative D call TRBD1 (6 bases). This CDR3 comprises 13 residues. Between the trimmed V and J ends, which lost 6 bases and 10 bases, there was a span of 18 bases. Germline CDR1 is MDHEN and CDR2 is SYDVKM. The CDR3 DNA sequence: TGTGCCAGCAGCCCTATGATACAGGGAAACTACACCTTC. Protein: CASSPMIQGNYTF.

The table lists this clonotype with a few counts. J is TRBJ2-3 and V is TRBV6-2 or TRBV6-3; TRBD2 might be the D (6 bases). The V end was cut by 4 bases, the J end by 2 bases, with 10 bases between. Per the germline V gene, CDR1 is MNHEY and CDR2 is SVGEGT. This CDR3 comprises 14 residues. DNA for the CDR3: TGTGCCAGCAGTTGGAGGGAGTACACAGATACGCAGTATTTT. Translating it yields CASSWREYTDTQYF.

This clonotype has at least ten counts. The chain has TRBV6-1 and TRBJ1-1; 7 nucleotides match TRBD1. Germline CDR1 MNHNS, CDR2 SASEGT. CDR3 length: 18 amino acids. J gave up 5 bases and V 2 bases, and 17 bases lay outside the gene matches. CDR3 bases: TGTGCCAGCAGTGAATCCCGGTTTCCCCAGGGGGGCCGTACTGAAGCTTTCTTT. Protein product: CASSESRFPQGGRTEAFF.

This clonotype was seen ten or more times. The gene calls are TRBV7-9 and TRBJ1-1; a weak D match, TRBD1 (5 bases). V was shortened by 5 bases and J by 0 bases, with 16 bases between the two germline ends. Germline CDR1 is SEHNR and CDR2 is FQNEAQ (reference sequence). The CDR3 runs 16 residues. The chain's CDR3 is CASSLWPTDMNTEAFF. CDR3 coding DNA: TGTGCCAGCAGCCTTTGGCCGACAGACATGAACACTGAAGCTTTCTTT.

This clonotype was counted ten times or more. J is TRBJ2-3 and V is TRBV7-2; 11 bases fit TRBD2. The germline V gene has CDR1 SGHTA and CDR2 FQGNSA. This CDR3 region has 18 residues. J was trimmed by 3 bases and V by 1 base; bases with no gene match: 9. CDR3 nucleotides: TGTGCCAGCAGCTTAGAGGTTCTAGCGGGGGGCCGAACAGATACGCAGTATTTT. It codes for CASSLEVLAGGRTDTQYF. The full variable domain, rest sourced from reference TRBV7-2 and TRBJ2-3, is GAGVSQSPSNKVTEKGKDVELRCDPISGHTALYWYRQSLGQGLEFLIYFQGNSAPDKSGLPSDRFSAERTGGSVSTLTIQRTQQEDSAVYLCASSLEVLAGGRTDTQYFGPGTRLTVL.

By frequency in the sample, this clonotype is medium-sized. The chain is built from TRBV4-2 and TRBJ2-1, with 11 nucleotides matching TRBD2. CDR3 length equals 16 residues. Germline V lookup: CDR1 LGHNA, CDR2 YNFKEQ. Trimming took 0 bases from V and 7 from J; bases not matched to a gene: 5. CDR3 sequence reads: CASSQDGSGGANEQFF. CDR3 sequence (DNA): TGTGCCAGCAGCCAAGATGGTAGCGGGGGGGCAAATGAGCAGTTCTTC.

V is TRBV5-6 and J is TRBJ1-1; possible D gene TRBD1, 5 bases. The V end was cut by 0 bases, the J end by 10 bases, with 16 bases between. CDR3 length: 14 amino acids. CDR1 is SGHDT and CDR2 is YYEEEE in the germline V gene. The CDR3 coding sequence is TGTGCCAGCAGCTTGGGGCCAGGGACCTTGTTAGCTTTCTTT. This sequence encodes CASSLGPGTLLAFF.